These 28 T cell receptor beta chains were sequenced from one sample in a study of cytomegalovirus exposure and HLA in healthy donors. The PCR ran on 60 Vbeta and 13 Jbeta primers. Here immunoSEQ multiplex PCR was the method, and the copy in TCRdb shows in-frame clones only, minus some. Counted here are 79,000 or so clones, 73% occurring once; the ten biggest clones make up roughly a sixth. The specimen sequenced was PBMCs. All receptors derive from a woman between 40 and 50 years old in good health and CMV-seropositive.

The CDR3 DNA reads TGTGCCAGCGGCGGAAGCAATCGCAATCAGCCCCAGCATTTT. Encoded protein: CASGGSNRNQPQHF. The chain is built from TRBV19 and TRBJ1-5; D not resolved. Germline V gives CDR1 LNHDA, CDR2 SQIVND (reference sequence). Trimming took off 9 bases at V and 2 bases at J, with 14 bases between the two ends. The CDR3 is made up of 14 amino acids.

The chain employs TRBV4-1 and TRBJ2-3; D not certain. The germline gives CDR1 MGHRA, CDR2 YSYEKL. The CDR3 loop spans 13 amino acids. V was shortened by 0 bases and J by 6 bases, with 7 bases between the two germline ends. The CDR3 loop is CASSQELVDTQYF. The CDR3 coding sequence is TGCGCCAGCAGCCAAGAACTCGTCGATACGCAGTATTTT.

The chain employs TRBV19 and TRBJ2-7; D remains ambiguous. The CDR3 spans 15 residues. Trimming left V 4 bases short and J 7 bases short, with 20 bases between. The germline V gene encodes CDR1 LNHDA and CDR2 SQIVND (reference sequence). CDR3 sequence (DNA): TGTGCCAGTAGTACCCAGGTAACCCCCGGAAAGGAGCAGTACTTC. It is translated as CASSTQVTPGKEQYF.

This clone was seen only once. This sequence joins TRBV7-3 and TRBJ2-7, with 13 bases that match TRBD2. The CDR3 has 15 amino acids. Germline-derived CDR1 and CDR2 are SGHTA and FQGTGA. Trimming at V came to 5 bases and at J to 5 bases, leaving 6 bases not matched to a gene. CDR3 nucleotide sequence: TGTGCCAGCAGCCCCACTGGGACTAGCGGGGACGAGCAGTACTTC. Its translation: CASSPTGTSGDEQYF.

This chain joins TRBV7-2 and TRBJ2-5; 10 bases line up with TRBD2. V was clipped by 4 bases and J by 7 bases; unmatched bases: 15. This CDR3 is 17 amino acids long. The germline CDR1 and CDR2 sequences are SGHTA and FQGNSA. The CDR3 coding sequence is TGTGCCAGCAGCTCATCTCAACTAGCGGGGTCCATGGGGACCCAGTACTTC. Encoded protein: CASSSSQLAGSMGTQYF.

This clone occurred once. Here the CDR3 reads CASRRTGPANEKLFF. CDR3 DNA: TGTGCCAGCAGACGGACAGGGCCTGCTAATGAAAAACTGTTTTTT. The chain joins TRBV6-5 to TRBJ1-4; TRBD1 agrees at 8 bases. V lost 6 bases, J lost 3 bases, and 6 bases stayed unmatched. CDR1 and CDR2 from the germline V gene are MNHEY and SVGAGI. The CDR3 contains 15 residues.

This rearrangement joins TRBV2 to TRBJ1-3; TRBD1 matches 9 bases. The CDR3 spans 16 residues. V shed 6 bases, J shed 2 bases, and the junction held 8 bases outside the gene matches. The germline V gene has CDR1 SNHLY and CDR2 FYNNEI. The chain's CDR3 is CASSRDRVVTGNTIYF. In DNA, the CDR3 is TGTGCCAGCAGCCGGGACAGGGTTGTGACTGGAAACACCATATATTTT.

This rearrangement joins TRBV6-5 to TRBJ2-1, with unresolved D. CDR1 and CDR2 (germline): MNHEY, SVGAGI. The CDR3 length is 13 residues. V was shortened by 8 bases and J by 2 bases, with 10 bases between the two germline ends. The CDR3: CASGRRAYNEQFF. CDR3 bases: TGTGCCAGCGGCCGACGGGCCTACAATGAGCAGTTCTTC.

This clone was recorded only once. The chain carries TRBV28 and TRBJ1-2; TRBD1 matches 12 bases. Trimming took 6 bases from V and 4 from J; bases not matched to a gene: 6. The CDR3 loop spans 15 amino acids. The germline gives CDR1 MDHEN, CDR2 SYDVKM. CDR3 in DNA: TGTGCCAGCAGCCAAGGGACAGGGGGCACCTATGGCTACACCTTC. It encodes CASSQGTGGTYGYTF.

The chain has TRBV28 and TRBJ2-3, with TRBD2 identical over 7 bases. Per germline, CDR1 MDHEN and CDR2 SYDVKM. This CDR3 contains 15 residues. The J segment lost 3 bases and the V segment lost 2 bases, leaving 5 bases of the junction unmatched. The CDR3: CASSLSGTVTDTQYF. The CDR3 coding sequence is TGTGCCAGCAGTTTAAGCGGGACCGTTACAGATACGCAGTATTTT. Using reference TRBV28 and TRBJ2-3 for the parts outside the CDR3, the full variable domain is DVKVTQSSRYLVKRTGEKVFLECVQDMDHENMFWYRQDPGLGLRLIYFSYDVKMKEKGDIPEGYSVSREKKERFSLILESASTNQTSMYLCASSLSGTVTDTQYFGPGTRLTVL.

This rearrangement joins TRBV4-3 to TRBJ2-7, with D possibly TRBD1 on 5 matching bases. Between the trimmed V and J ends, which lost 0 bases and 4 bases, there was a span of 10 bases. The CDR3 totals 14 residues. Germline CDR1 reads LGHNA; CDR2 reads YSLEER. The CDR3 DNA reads TGCGCCAGCAGCCAAGATCCCCGACAGTACGAGCAGTACTTC. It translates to CASSQDPRQYEQYF.

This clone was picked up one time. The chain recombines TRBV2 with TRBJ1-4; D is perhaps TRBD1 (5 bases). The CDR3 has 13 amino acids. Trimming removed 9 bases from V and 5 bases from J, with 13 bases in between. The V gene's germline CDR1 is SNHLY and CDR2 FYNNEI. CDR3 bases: TGTGCCAGTCACAGGTCCCTAAATGAAAAACTGTTTTTT. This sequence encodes CASHRSLNEKLFF.

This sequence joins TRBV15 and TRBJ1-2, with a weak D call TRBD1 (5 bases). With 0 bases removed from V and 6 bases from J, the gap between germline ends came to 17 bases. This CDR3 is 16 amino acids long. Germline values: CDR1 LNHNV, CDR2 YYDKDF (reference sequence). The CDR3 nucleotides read TGTGCCACCAGCAGAGACAGGCAGGGTGAACTTCATGGCTACACCTTC. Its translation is CATSRDRQGELHGYTF.

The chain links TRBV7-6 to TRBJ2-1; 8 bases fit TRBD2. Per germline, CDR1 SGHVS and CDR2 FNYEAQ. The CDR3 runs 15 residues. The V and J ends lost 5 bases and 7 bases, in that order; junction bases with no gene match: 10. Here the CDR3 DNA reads TGTGCCAGCAGCACCAACGTGGGGACTAGTAATGAGCAGTTCTTC. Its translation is CASSTNVGTSNEQFF.

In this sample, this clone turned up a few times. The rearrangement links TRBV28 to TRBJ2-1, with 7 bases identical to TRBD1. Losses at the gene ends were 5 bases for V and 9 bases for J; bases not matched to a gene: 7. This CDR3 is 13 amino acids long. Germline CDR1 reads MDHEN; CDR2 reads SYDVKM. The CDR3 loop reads CASSITSGGEQFF. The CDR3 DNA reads TGTGCCAGCAGTATCACATCAGGGGGTGAGCAGTTCTTC.

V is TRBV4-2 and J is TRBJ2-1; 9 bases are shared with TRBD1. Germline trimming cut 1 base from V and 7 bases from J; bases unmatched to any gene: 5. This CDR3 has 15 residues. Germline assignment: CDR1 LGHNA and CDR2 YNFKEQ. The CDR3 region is CASSQGDRAGNEQFF. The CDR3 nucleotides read TGTGCCAGCAGCCAAGGGGACAGGGCTGGGAATGAGCAGTTCTTC.

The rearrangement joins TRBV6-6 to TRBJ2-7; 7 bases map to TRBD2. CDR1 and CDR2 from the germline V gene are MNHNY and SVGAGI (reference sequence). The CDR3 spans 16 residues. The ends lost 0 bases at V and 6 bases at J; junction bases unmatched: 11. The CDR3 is CASSYSSPGTTGEQYF. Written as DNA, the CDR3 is TGTGCCAGCAGTTACTCTTCCCCCGGGACTACCGGCGAGCAGTACTTC.

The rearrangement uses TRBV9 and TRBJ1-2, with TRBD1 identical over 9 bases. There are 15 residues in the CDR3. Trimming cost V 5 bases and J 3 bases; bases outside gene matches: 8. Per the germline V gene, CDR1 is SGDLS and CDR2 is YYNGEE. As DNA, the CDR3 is TGTGCCAGCAGAGCCGACAGGGGGAGGGACTATGGCTACACCTTC. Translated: CASRADRGRDYGYTF.

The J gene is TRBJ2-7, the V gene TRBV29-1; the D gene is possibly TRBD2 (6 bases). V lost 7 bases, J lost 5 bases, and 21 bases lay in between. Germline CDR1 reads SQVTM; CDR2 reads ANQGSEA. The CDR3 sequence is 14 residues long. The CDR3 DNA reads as TGCAGCGGAAAGTTGGGAGGTAGGGGCCACGAGCAGTACTTC. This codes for CSGKLGGRGHEQYF.

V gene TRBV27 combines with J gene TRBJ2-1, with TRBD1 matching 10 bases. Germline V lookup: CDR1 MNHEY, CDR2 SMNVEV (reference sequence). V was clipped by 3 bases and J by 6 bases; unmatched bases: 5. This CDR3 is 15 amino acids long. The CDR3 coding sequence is TGTGCCAGCAGTTTCGGACAGGGGGGTGTCAATGAGCAGTTCTTC. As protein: CASSFGQGGVNEQFF.

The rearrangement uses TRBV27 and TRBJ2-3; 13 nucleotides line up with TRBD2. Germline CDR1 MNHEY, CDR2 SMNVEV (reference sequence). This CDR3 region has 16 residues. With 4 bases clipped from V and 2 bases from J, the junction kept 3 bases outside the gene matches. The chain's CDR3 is CASSSGLAGTTDTQYF. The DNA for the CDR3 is TGTGCCAGCAGTTCGGGACTAGCGGGGACCACAGATACGCAGTATTTT.

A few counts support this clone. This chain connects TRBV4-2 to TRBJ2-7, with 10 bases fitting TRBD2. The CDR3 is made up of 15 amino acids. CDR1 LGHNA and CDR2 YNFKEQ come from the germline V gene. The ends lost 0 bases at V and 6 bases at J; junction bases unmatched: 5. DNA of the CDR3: TGTGCCAGCAGCCAAGATGGCCTAGCGGGGGCCGAGCAGTACTTC. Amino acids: CASSQDGLAGAEQYF.

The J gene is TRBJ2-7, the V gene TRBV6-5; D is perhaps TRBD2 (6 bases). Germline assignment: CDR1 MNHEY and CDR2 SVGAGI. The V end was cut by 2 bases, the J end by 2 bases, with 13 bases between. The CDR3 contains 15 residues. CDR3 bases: TGTGCCAGCAGTTACAAGCCCGGGGGTACCTACGAGCAGTACTTC. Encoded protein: CASSYKPGGTYEQYF.

The CDR3 loop reads CSVRFLGQGKEGYGYTF. Here the CDR3 DNA reads TGCAGCGTTAGATTTTTGGGACAGGGGAAGGAGGGCTATGGCTACACCTTC. The rearrangement links TRBV29-1 to TRBJ1-2, with 10 bases matching TRBD1. The J segment lost 4 bases and the V segment lost 5 bases, leaving 16 bases of the junction unmatched. Germline-derived CDR1 and CDR2 are SQVTM and ANQGSEA. This CDR3 region has 17 residues.

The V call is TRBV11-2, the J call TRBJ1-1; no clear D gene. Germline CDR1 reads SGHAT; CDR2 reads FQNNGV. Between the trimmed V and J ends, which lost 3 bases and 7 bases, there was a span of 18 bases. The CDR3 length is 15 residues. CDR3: CASSFGILDRNEAFF. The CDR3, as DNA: TGTGCCAGCAGCTTCGGAATACTAGATAGGAATGAAGCTTTCTTT.

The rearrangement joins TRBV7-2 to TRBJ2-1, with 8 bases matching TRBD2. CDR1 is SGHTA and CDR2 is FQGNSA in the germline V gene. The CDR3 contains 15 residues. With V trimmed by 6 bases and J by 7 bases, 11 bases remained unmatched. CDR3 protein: CASSIRTSWENEQFF. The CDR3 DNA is TGTGCCAGCAGTATTCGGACTAGCTGGGAGAATGAGCAGTTCTTC.

The DNA of the CDR3 is TGTGCCAGCAGTTACCGACAGACGAGCCCGCCCCAGCATTTT. Protein: CASSYRQTSPPQHF. This rearrangement joins TRBV6-5 to TRBJ1-5; D is perhaps TRBD1 (5 bases). Germline values: CDR1 MNHEY, CDR2 SVGAGI. V lost 2 bases and J 9 bases, leaving 14 bases between the germline ends. This CDR3 contains 14 residues.

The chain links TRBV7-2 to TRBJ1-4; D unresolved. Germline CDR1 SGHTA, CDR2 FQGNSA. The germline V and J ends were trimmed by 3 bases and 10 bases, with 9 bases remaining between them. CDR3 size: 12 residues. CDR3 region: CASSFGGGKLFF. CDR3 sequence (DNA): TGTGCCAGCAGCTTTGGCGGCGGAAAACTGTTTTTT.